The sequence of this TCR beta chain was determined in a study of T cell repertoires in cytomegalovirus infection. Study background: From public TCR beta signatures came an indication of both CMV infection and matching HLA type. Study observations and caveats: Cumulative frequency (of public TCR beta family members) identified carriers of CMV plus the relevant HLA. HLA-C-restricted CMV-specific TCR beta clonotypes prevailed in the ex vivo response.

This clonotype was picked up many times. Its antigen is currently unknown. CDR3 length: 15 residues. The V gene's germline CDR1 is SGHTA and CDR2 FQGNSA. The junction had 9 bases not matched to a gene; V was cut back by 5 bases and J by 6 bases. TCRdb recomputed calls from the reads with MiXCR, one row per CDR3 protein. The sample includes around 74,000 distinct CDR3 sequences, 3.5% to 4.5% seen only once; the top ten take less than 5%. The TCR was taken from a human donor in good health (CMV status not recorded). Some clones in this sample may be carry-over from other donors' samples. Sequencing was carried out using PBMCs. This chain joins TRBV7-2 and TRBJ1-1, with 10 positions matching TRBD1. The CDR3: CASSLTGQGRAEAFF. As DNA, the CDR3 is TGTGCCAGCAGCCTCACGGGACAGGGGCGTGCTGAAGCTTTCTTT.